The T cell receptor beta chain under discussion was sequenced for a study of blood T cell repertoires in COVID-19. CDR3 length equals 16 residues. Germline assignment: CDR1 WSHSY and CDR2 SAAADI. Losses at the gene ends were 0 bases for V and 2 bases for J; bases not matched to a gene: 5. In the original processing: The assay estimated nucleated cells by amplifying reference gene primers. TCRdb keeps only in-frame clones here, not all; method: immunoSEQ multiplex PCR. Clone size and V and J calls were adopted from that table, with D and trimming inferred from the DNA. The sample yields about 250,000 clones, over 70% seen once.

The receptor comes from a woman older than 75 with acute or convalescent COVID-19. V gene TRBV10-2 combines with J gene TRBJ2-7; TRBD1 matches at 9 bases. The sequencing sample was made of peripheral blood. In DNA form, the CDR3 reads TGCGCCAGCAGTGAGTCACCGGGACAGGGTCCCTACGAGCAGTACTTC. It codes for CASSESPGQGPYEQYF.